Below, 10 T cell receptor beta chains from the same sample are listed, as sequenced in a study of blood T cell repertoires in COVID-19 (TCRdb year 2020). The method was the immunoSEQ multiplex PCR assay. TCRdb stores this immuneACCESS table with in-frame sequences only. Part of the clones is absent; in the studies checked, under half of the shortfall reflects unresolved V genes, and no reason is known for the rest. The sample table holds over 200,000 clones, of which about nine tenths were seen once. Around 10% of the sample belongs to the ten largest clones. The sample taken for sequencing was peripheral blood. Source of these receptors: a man in his fifties or sixties with COVID-19, enrolled during active disease.

CDR3 in DNA: TGTGCCTGGAGCCGCGGACTTCACAGGGTATGGAAGACCCAGTACTTC. This translates into CAWSRGLHRVWKTQYF. This rearrangement joins TRBV30 to TRBJ2-5; D possibly corresponds to TRBD1 (6 bases). The germline gives CDR1 GTSNPN, CDR2 SVGIG (reference sequence). CDR3 length: 16 amino acids. V was shortened by 3 bases and J by 6 bases, with 23 bases between the two germline ends.

The chain links TRBV18 to TRBJ1-5; 12 bases are a match to TRBD1. The CDR3 has 16 amino acids. The junction had 4 bases not matched to a gene; V was cut back by 3 bases and J by 4 bases. In germline, CDR1 is KGHSH, CDR2 LQKENI. The chain's CDR3 is CASSPGQGARNQPQHF. The CDR3 region has the DNA TGTGCCAGCTCACCGGGACAGGGGGCGCGAAATCAGCCCCAGCATTTT.

This clone was seen only once. The rearrangement links TRBV10-3 to TRBJ1-5, with 10 bases fitting TRBD1. The CDR3 runs 15 residues. J gave up 7 bases and V 6 bases, and 9 bases lay outside the gene matches. Looked up from germline, CDR1 is ENHRY and CDR2 is SYGVKD. The CDR3: CAISAGQGLGQPQHF. CDR3 in DNA: TGTGCCATCAGCGCGGGACAGGGGTTAGGGCAGCCCCAGCATTTT.

The genes are TRBV4-2 and TRBJ1-5; 10 bases align to TRBD1. The length of the CDR3 is 14 residues. Trimming removed 3 bases from V and 6 bases from J; junction bases left unmatched: 2. Germline V gives CDR1 LGHNA, CDR2 YNFKEQ. The CDR3 DNA follows: TGTGCCAGCAGCCAGGGGACAGGGGTTCAGCCCCAGCATTTT. It is translated as CASSQGTGVQPQHF.

This chain uses TRBV7-2 with TRBJ1-6; D is possibly TRBD1 (6 bases). The CDR3 is made up of 15 amino acids. The germline CDR1 and CDR2 sequences are SGHTA and FQGNSA. Trimming took off 2 bases at V and 3 bases at J, with 8 bases between the two ends. In nucleotides, the CDR3 is TGTGCCAGCAGCTTATTAGGGGGCTATAATTCACCCCTCCACTTT. Its translation: CASSLLGGYNSPLHF.

The chain combines TRBV5-4 with TRBJ2-2; 12 bases match TRBD1. Germline-derived CDR1 and CDR2 are SGHNT and YYREEE (reference sequence). V trimming: 3 bases; J trimming: 7 bases; junction bases outside the gene matches: 4. There are 15 residues in the CDR3. Here the CDR3 DNA reads TGTGCCAGCAGCTGGGACAGGGGGCTTGGCGGGGAGCTGTTTTTT. This codes for CASSWDRGLGGELFF. Combining the CDR3 with reference TRBV5-4 and TRBJ2-2 gives the whole variable domain ETGVTQSPTHLIKTRGQQVTLRCSSQSGHNTVSWYQQALGQGPQFIFQYYREEENGRGNFPPRFSGLQFPNYSSELNVNALELDDSALYLCASSWDRGLGGELFFGEGSRLTVL.

The chain joins TRBV28 to TRBJ1-5; the match to TRBD1 covers 9 bases. Germline-derived CDR1 and CDR2 are MDHEN and SYDVKM. V shed 2 bases, J shed 4 bases, and the junction held 3 bases outside the gene matches. The CDR3 has 15 residues. DNA of the CDR3: TGTGCCAGCAGTTTAGGGGACAGGGTTAATCAGCCCCAGCATTTT. It specifies CASSLGDRVNQPQHF. The whole variable domain, filled in from reference TRBV28 and TRBJ1-5, reads DVKVTQSSRYLVKRTGEKVFLECVQDMDHENMFWYRQDPGLGLRLIYFSYDVKMKEKGDIPEGYSVSREKKERFSLILESASTNQTSMYLCASSLGDRVNQPQHFGDGTRLSIL.

In its sample, this clone was seen once. The genes are TRBV7-8 and TRBJ1-2, with D perhaps TRBD1 (6 bases). From germline, CDR1 is SGHVS and CDR2 FQNEAQ. The germline V and J ends were trimmed by 5 bases and 8 bases, with 18 bases remaining between them. The CDR3 loop spans 14 amino acids. In DNA, the CDR3 is TGTGCCAGCAGCCCGGACAGCAACACTATCGGCTACACCTTC. Amino acid sequence: CASSPDSNTIGYTF.

V gene TRBV9 combines with J gene TRBJ2-2, with 14 bases identical to TRBD2. The J segment lost 4 bases and the V segment lost 4 bases, leaving 6 bases of the junction unmatched. Germline assignment: CDR1 SGDLS and CDR2 YYNGEE. CDR3 length: 17 residues. CDR3 in amino acids: CASSPGLAGGPTGELFF. The CDR3 nucleotides read TGTGCCAGCAGCCCCGGACTAGCGGGAGGACCCACCGGGGAGCTGTTTTTT.

This clone has just a few counts. V gene TRBV7-3 combines with J gene TRBJ2-2, with D tentatively TRBD2 (5 bases). There are 15 residues in the CDR3. CDR1 is SGHTA, CDR2 FQGTGA, per germline. With 8 bases removed from V and 5 bases from J, the gap between germline ends came to 18 bases. The CDR3 region is CASGAVPGRTGELFF. CDR3 bases: TGTGCCAGCGGAGCCGTTCCTGGGAGAACCGGGGAGCTGTTTTTT.